A single sample gave rise to the 19 T cell receptor beta chains below, sequenced in a study of CD8 T cells in ankylosing spondylitis. TCRdb re-called the 5' RACE reads through MiXCR, storing one row per CDR3 protein. The data contain about 240,000 distinct CDR3 sequences, roughly a quarter of them singletons. The sequenced material came from blood, either unsorted or a sorted T cell fraction (not recorded which). Source of these receptors: a male donor with ankylosing spondylitis or in good health (not recorded which).

The V call is TRBV6-2 or TRBV6-3, the J call TRBJ2-5; possibly TRBD2 for D (6 bases). CDR1 is MNHEY, CDR2 SVGEGT, per germline. This CDR3 is 14 amino acids long. Trimming left V 5 bases short and J 1 base short, with 11 bases between. DNA for the CDR3: TGTGCCAGCAGTACGGACTATCCCCAAGAGACCCAGTACTTC. Amino acids: CASSTDYPQETQYF.

The chain combines TRBV28 with TRBJ2-7; D gene unclear. The CDR3 length is 15 residues. V shed 1 base and J shed 1 base, with 11 bases lying between them. CDR1 is MDHEN, CDR2 SYDVKM, per germline. CDR3 protein: CASSLSRTPSYEQYF. As DNA, the CDR3 is TGTGCCAGCAGTTTATCTAGGACCCCTTCCTACGAGCAGTACTTC.

The CDR3, as DNA: TGTGCCAGCAGGGGGAATGGCGGGGGAAACAATGAGCAGTTCTTC. Protein sequence: CASRGNGGGNNEQFF. The V call is TRBV6-1, the J call TRBJ2-1; 7 bases are shared with TRBD2. CDR3 length: 15 residues. Germline loops: CDR1 MNHNS, CDR2 SASEGT. J lost 5 bases, V lost 6 bases, and 10 bases had no gene match.

This sequence joins TRBV6-6 and TRBJ2-7; a possible D gene is TRBD2 (5 bases). The V end was cut by 6 bases, the J end by 4 bases, with 13 bases between. Germline V CDR1 and CDR2: MNHNY, SVGAGI (reference sequence). This CDR3 contains 13 residues. The CDR3 loop reads CASSSLGEYEQYF. In DNA, the CDR3 is TGTGCCAGCAGCTCCCTGGGAGAATACGAGCAGTACTTC.

This clonotype appeared many times. J is TRBJ1-4 and V is TRBV3-1; D ambiguous. The CDR3 extends over 13 amino acids. Trimming left V 0 bases short and J 8 bases short, with 7 bases between. The V gene's germline CDR1 is LGHDT and CDR2 YNNKEL (reference sequence). The CDR3 DNA reads TGTGCCAGCAGCCAAGATCGGGCGGAAAAACTGTTTTTT. Amino acids: CASSQDRAEKLFF. Together with reference TRBV3-1 and TRBJ1-4, the CDR3 gives the full variable domain: DTAVSQTPKYLVTQMGNDKSIKCEQNLGHDTMYWYKQDSKKFLKIMFSYNNKELIINETVPNRFSPKSPDKAHLNLHINSLELGDSAVYFCASSQDRAEKLFFGSGTQLSVL.

Only a few counts were recorded for this clonotype. The chain combines TRBV11-1 with TRBJ2-1, with TRBD1 identical over 8 bases. The CDR3 spans 18 residues. CDR1 and CDR2 from the germline V gene are SGHAT and FQDESV (reference sequence). After removal of 2 bases from V and 5 bases from J, the junction contained 14 bases not matched to a gene. CDR3 nucleotide sequence: TGTGCCAGCAGCTTAATTCGACAGGGGCCTGCCTTTCACAATGAGCAGTTCTTC. Translated: CASSLIRQGPAFHNEQFF.

In its sample, this clonotype was seen a few times. This chain links TRBV7-8 with TRBJ2-6; no reliable D call. In germline, CDR1 is SGHVS, CDR2 FQNEAQ. The CDR3 runs to 16 residues. The V and J ends lost 2 bases and 0 bases respectively, with 8 bases between them. The CDR3 DNA follows: TGTGCCAGCAGCTTAACGACGGTCTCTGGGGCCAACGTCCTGACTTTC. This encodes CASSLTTVSGANVLTF. The full variable domain, in which reference TRBV7-8 and TRBJ2-6 provide the parts outside the CDR3, is GAGVSQSPRYKVAKRGQDVALRCDPISGHVSLFWYQQALGQGPEFLTYFQNEAQLDKSGLPSDRFFAERPEGSVSTLKIQRTQQEDSAVYLCASSLTTVSGANVLTFGAGSRLTVL.

The chain combines TRBV20-1 with TRBJ2-3; D is possibly TRBD1 or TRBD2 (7 bases each). This CDR3 contains 14 residues. CDR1 is DFQATT, CDR2 SNEGSKA, per germline (reference sequence). The V end was cut by 0 bases, the J end by 4 bases, with 11 bases between. DNA for the CDR3: TGCAGTGCTAGAGAGGGGGGGACAGCAGATACGCAGTATTTT. Its translation is CSAREGGTADTQYF.

This clonotype was detected ten times or more. The CDR3 nucleotides are TGTGCCAGCAGTGAGGGGCTAGGGGGCATTGATTCACCCCTCCACTTT. This sequence encodes CASSEGLGGIDSPLHF. The chain has TRBV2 and TRBJ1-6; 7 positions agree with TRBD1. The CDR3 is 16 residues long. V gave up 3 bases and J gave up 8 bases; unmatched junction bases: 10. Germline V gives CDR1 SNHLY, CDR2 FYNNEI. Combining the CDR3 with reference TRBV2 and TRBJ1-6 gives the whole variable domain EPEVTQTPSHQVTQMGQEVILRCVPISNHLYFYWYRQILGQKVEFLVSFYNNEISEKSEIFDDQFSVERPDGSNFTLKIRSTKLEDSAMYFCASSEGLGGIDSPLHFGNGTRLTVT.

This clonotype was counted at least ten times. CDR3 sequence (DNA): TGCAGCGTTGAACCGGGGCACACAGATACGCAGTATTTT. Residues: CSVEPGHTDTQYF. The chain employs TRBV29-1 and TRBJ2-3; D possibly matches TRBD1 or TRBD2 (5 bases each). The germline gives CDR1 SQVTM, CDR2 ANQGSEA. The CDR3 has 13 amino acids. V lost 2 bases to trimming and J lost 2 bases, with 8 bases between them.

The V and J genes are TRBV5-4 and TRBJ2-7, with 8 bases matching TRBD1. Germline values: CDR1 SGHNT, CDR2 YYREEE (reference sequence). The CDR3 length is 16 residues. V lost 3 bases, J lost 2 bases, and 10 bases stayed unmatched. CDR3 coding DNA: TGTGCCAGCAGCTCCGGACAGGGCGGTAGGACCTACGAGCAGTACTTC. It yields the protein CASSSGQGGRTYEQYF.

This clonotype was seen repeatedly, ten times or more. V is TRBV20-1 and J is TRBJ1-1, with 7 bases that match TRBD1. The V and J ends lost 5 bases and 2 bases, in that order; junction bases with no gene match: 8. Germline CDR1 is DFQATT and CDR2 is SNEGSKA (reference sequence). CDR3 length equals 14 residues. The CDR3 bases are TGCAGTGCTGAGGTGGGGACAGCAAACACTGAAGCTTTCTTT. Translation gives CSAEVGTANTEAFF.

This clonotype appeared once. CDR3 residues: CASSEQGQGWSGANVLTF. CDR3 coding DNA: TGTGCCAGCAGTGAACAGGGACAGGGGTGGTCTGGGGCCAACGTCCTGACTTTC. V is TRBV6-1 and J is TRBJ2-6, with 10 bases lining up with TRBD1. V dropped 2 bases and J dropped 1; count of bases not matched to a gene: 5. Germline V gene data show CDR1 as MNHNS and CDR2 as SASEGT. The CDR3 runs to 18 residues.

This clonotype was seen only a few times. The V call is TRBV29-1, the J call TRBJ2-7, with D unresolved. In germline, CDR1 is SQVTM, CDR2 ANQGSEA. This CDR3 is built from 10 residues. The V and J ends lost 4 bases and 5 bases respectively, with 6 bases between them. The CDR3 loop reads CSVVRNEQYF. In DNA form, the CDR3 reads TGCAGCGTTGTGCGGAACGAGCAGTACTTC.

This sequence joins TRBV6-1 and TRBJ2-7; D gene ambiguous. Germline CDR1 and CDR2: MNHNS and SASEGT. This CDR3 spans 13 amino acids. Trimming stripped 0 bases from V and 3 bases from J, with 6 bases between. The CDR3 DNA reads TGTGCCAGCAGTGAAGCATCGGGCTACGAGCAGTACTTC. Protein product: CASSEASGYEQYF.

The chain uses TRBV10-3 and TRBJ2-1; D ambiguous. The CDR3 is made up of 14 amino acids. Germline V gives CDR1 ENHRY, CDR2 SYGVKD. Deletions cut 3 bases from V and 4 bases from J, with 10 bases between. CDR3 protein: CAISDLRSYNEQFF. The CDR3 DNA sequence: TGTGCCATCAGTGATTTACGCTCGTACAATGAGCAGTTCTTC.

On this clonotype itself: Sequence at one end of the junction differs from germline and may be a read error. V and J are TRBV11-1 and TRBJ2-7, with 11 bases identical to TRBD1. The CDR3 sequence is 13 residues long. Germline V lookup: CDR1 SGHAT, CDR2 FQDESV (reference sequence). This CDR3 reads CASSSRDRGSANF. The CDR3 DNA is TGTGCCAGCAGCTCCCGGGACAGGGGGAGTGCGAACTTC.

The chain carries TRBV5-4 and TRBJ2-5; 8 nucleotides line up with TRBD2. Trimming removed 5 bases from V and 5 bases from J; junction bases left unmatched: 5. Looked up from germline, CDR1 is SGHNT and CDR2 is YYREEE (reference sequence). The CDR3 is 13 residues long. CDR3 sequence (DNA): TGTGCCAGCAGGTCGGGACTAGGGGAGACCCAGTACTTC. Translation: CASRSGLGETQYF.

This clonotype was observed many times. This chain connects TRBV20-1 to TRBJ2-1, with D possibly TRBD1 on 6 matching bases. The CDR3 is 13 amino acids. Germline V lookup: CDR1 DFQATT, CDR2 SNEGSKA (reference sequence). Between the trimmed V and J ends, which lost 3 bases and 7 bases, there was a span of 13 bases. The CDR3 region is CSASLGAGNEQFF. CDR3 nucleotide sequence: TGCAGTGCTAGCTTGGGGGCCGGGAATGAGCAGTTCTTC.